These 7 T cell receptor beta chains share one sample of origin, sequenced in a study of blood T cell repertoires in COVID-19. The protocol was immunoSEQ multiplex PCR, while the TCRdb copy is restricted to in-frame clones and leaves out a portion. The table records 240,000 or so clones, 75% to 90% of them present only once. Sequences were obtained from peripheral blood. The receptors come from a man in his 60s who had recovered from COVID-19.

The rearrangement joins TRBV7-2 to TRBJ2-3; D might be TRBD2 (5 bases). Germline CDR1 and CDR2: SGHTA and FQGNSA. The CDR3 consists of 14 residues. V lost 5 bases and J lost 2, with 11 bases in between. The CDR3 spells CASSRGLNTDTQYF. The CDR3 bases are TGTGCCAGCAGCCGTGGACTGAACACAGATACGCAGTATTTT.

DNA of the CDR3: TGTGCCAGCAGTGAGACAGCCTACGAGCAGTACTTC. This translates into CASSETAYEQYF. The chain links TRBV2 to TRBJ2-7, with TRBD1 as a possible D gene (5 bases). Deletions cut 3 bases from V and 2 bases from J, with 5 bases between. The germline gives CDR1 SNHLY, CDR2 FYNNEI. This CDR3 contains 12 residues.

Regarding this clone: The same CDR3 can be traced to other DNA sequences in this sample. The J gene is TRBJ2-2, the V gene TRBV20-1; no clear D. The CDR3 is made up of 11 amino acids. The germline CDR1 and CDR2 sequences are DFQATT and SNEGSKA (reference sequence). Trimming shortened V by 5 bases and J by 2 bases, and 3 bases separated the two germline ends. The CDR3 protein is CSALNTGELFF. DNA of the CDR3: TGCAGTGCTTTAAACACCGGGGAGCTGTTTTTT.

The V call is TRBV6-1, the J call TRBJ2-2, with a tentative D call TRBD2 (6 bases). Trimming removed 0 bases from V and 3 bases from J, with 17 bases in between. The CDR3 covers 18 residues. Germline V gives CDR1 MNHNS, CDR2 SASEGT. The CDR3 DNA sequence: TGTGCCAGCAGTGAAGCGCGGGACCCGCAATCGTACACCGGGGAGCTGTTTTTT. Its protein product is CASSEARDPQSYTGELFF.

A single count supports this clone. The V gene is TRBV6-5, the J gene TRBJ1-5; TRBD1 might be the D (6 bases). The CDR3 extends over 15 amino acids. V was cut by 6 bases and J by 7 bases, with 19 bases left in between. CDR1 and CDR2 (germline): MNHEY, SVGAGI. CDR3 DNA: TGTGCCAGCAGCCCCGAGGGGGGGAGGGTCCAGCCCCAGCATTTT. Its translation is CASSPEGGRVQPQHF.

The chain combines TRBV9 with TRBJ2-3; 8 bases map to TRBD2. Unmatched junction bases numbered 7, after V lost 0 bases and J lost 7 bases. The CDR3 covers 15 residues. Per germline, CDR1 SGDLS and CDR2 YYNGEE. CDR3 in DNA: TGTGCCAGCAGCGTAGCCTCCGGGGGGGCCCATACGCAGTATTTT. It encodes CASSVASGGAHTQYF.

The genes are TRBV9 and TRBJ1-2; 7 nucleotides agree with TRBD1. V lost 2 bases, J lost 5 bases, and 3 bases stayed unmatched. The germline gives CDR1 SGDLS, CDR2 YYNGEE. The CDR3 has 13 amino acids. CDR3 residues: CASSVPGQYGYTF. CDR3 sequence (DNA): TGTGCCAGCAGCGTTCCGGGACAGTATGGCTACACCTTC.